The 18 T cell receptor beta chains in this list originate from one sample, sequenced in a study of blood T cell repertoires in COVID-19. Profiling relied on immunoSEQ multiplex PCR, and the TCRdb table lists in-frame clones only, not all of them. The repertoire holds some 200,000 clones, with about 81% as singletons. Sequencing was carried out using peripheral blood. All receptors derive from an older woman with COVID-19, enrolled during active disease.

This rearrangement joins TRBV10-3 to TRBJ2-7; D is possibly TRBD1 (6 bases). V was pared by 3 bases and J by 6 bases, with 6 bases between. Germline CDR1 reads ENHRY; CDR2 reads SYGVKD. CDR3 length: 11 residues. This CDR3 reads CAISEQGEQYF. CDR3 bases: TGTGCCATCAGTGAACAGGGCGAGCAGTACTTC.

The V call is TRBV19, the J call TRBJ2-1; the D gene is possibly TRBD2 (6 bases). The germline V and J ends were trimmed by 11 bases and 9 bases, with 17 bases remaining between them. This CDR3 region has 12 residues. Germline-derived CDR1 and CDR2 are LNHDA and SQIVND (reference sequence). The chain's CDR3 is CAVASVRSEQFF. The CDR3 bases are TGTGCCGTCGCTAGCGTACGATCTGAGCAGTTCTTC.

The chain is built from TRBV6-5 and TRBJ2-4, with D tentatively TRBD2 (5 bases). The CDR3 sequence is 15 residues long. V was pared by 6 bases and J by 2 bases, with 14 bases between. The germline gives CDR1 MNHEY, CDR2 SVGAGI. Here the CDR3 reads CASSPNSGTKNIQYF. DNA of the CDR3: TGTGCCAGCAGCCCAAATTCCGGGACCAAAAACATTCAGTACTTC.

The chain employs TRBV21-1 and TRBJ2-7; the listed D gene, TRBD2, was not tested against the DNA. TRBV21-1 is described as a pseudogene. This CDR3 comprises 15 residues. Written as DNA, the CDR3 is TGTGCCAGCAGCAATAAACGGGGGGCCACCTACGAGCAGTACTTC. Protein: CASSNKRGATYEQYF.

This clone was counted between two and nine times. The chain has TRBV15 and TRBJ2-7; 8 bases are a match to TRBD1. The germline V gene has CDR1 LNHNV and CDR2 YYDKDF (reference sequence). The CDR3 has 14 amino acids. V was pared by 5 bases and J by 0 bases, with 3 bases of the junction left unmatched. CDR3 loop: CATSADRASYEQYF. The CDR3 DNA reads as TGTGCCACCAGCGCGGACAGGGCCTCCTACGAGCAGTACTTC.

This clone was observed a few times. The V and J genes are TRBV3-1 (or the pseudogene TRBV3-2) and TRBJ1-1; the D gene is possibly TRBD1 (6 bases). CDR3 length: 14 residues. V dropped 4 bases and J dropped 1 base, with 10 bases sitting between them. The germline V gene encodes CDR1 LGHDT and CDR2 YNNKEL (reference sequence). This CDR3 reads CASSPFRGNTEAFF. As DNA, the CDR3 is TGTGCCAGCAGCCCCTTCAGGGGGAACACTGAAGCTTTCTTT.

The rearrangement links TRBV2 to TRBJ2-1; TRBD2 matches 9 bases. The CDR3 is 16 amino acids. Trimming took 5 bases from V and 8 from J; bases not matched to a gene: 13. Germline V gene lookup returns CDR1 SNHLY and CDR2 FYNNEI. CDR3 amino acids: CASSSLSGSGVHEQFF. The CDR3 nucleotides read TGTGCCAGCAGTAGCCTTAGCGGGAGTGGGGTCCATGAGCAGTTCTTC. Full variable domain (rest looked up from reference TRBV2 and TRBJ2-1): EPEVTQTPSHQVTQMGQEVILRCVPISNHLYFYWYRQILGQKVEFLVSFYNNEISEKSEIFDDQFSVERPDGSNFTLKIRSTKLEDSAMYFCASSSLSGSGVHEQFFGPGTRLTVL.

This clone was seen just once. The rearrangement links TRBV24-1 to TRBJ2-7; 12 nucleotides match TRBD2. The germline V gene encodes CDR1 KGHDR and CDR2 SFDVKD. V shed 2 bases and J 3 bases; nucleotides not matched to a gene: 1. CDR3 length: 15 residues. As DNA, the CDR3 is TGTGCCACCAGTGATTCGGGACTAGCGGGCTACGAGCAGTACTTC. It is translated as CATSDSGLAGYEQYF.

For the CDR3, the DNA is TGCGCCAGCAGCTCCTCGGGTGGGAACACTGAAGCTTTCTTT. Protein product: CASSSSGGNTEAFF. This chain links TRBV5-1 with TRBJ1-1; D unresolved. V lost 3 bases and J lost 1, with 10 bases in between. The germline gives CDR1 SGHRS, CDR2 YFSETQ. CDR3 length: 14 residues.

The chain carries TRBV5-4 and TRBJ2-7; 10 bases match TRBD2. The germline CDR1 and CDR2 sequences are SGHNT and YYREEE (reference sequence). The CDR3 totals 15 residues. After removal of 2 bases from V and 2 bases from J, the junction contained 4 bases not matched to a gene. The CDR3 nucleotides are TGTGCCAGCAGCTTCGGGACTAGCGTCACCTACGAGCAGTACTTC. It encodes CASSFGTSVTYEQYF.

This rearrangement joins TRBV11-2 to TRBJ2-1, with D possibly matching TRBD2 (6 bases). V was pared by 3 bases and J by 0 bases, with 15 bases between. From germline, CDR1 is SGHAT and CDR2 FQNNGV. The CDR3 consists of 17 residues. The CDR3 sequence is CASSFNAAGISYNEQFF. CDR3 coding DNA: TGTGCCAGCAGCTTTAATGCCGCGGGAATCTCCTACAATGAGCAGTTCTTC.

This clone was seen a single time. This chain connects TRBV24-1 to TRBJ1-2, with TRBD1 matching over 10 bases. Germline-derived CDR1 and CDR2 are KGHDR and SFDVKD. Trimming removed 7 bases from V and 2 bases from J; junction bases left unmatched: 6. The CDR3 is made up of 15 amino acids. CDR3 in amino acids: CATSDPGQGNYGYTF. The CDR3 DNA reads TGTGCCACCAGCGATCCGGGACAGGGGAACTATGGCTACACCTTC.

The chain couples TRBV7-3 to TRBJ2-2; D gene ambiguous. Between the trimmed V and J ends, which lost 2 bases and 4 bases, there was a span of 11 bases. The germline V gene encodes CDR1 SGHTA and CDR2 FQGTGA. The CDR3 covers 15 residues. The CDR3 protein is CASSLGASGTGELFF. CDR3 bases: TGTGCCAGCAGCTTAGGTGCCTCCGGCACCGGGGAGCTGTTTTTT.

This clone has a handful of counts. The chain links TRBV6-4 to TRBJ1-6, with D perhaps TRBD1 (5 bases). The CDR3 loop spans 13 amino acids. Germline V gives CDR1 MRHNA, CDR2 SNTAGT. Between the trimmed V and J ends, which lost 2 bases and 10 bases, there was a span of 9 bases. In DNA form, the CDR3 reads TGTGCCAGCAGTGACAGGGGAGGCTCACCCCTCCACTTT. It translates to CASSDRGGSPLHF.

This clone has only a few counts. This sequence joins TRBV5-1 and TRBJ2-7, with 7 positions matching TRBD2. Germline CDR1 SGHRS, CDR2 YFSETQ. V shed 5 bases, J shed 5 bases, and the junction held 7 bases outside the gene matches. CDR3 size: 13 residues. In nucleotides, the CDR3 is TGCGCCAGCAGTAAGGCAGGGAGGGACGAGCAGTACTTC. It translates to CASSKAGRDEQYF.

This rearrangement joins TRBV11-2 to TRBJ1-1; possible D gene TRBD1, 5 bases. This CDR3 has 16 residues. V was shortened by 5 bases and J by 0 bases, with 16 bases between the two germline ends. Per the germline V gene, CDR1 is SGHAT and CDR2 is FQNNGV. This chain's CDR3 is CASSLDRAWMNTEAFF. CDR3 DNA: TGTGCCAGCAGCCTCGACAGAGCTTGGATGAACACTGAAGCTTTCTTT.

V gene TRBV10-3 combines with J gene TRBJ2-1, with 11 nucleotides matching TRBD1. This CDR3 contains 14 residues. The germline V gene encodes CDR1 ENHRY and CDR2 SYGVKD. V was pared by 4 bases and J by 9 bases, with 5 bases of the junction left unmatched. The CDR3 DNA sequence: TGTGCCATCAGTGCCGGGACAGGGGGTGGTGAGCAGTTCTTC. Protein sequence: CAISAGTGGGEQFF.

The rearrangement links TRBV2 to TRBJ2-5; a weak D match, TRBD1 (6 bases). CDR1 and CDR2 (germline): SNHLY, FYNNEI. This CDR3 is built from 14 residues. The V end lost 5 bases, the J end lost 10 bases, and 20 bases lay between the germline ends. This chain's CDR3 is CASSPRGGGTSQYF. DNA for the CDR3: TGTGCCAGCAGTCCCAGGGGTGGAGGAACTAGCCAGTACTTC.